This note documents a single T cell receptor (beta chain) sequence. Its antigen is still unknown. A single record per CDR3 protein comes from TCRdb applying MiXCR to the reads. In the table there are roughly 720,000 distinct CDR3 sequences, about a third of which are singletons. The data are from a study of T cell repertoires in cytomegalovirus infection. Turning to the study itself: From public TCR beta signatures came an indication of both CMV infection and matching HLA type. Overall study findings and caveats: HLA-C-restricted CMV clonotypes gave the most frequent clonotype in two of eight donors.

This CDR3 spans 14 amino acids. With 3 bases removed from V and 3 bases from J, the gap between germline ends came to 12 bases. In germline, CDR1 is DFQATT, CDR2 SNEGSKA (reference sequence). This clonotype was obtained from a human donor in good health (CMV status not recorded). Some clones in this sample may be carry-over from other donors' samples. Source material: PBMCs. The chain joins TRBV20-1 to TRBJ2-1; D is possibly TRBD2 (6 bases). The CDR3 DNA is TGCAGTGCTAGGGGTCAAGCGGGCTACAATGAGCAGTTCTTC. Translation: CSARGQAGYNEQFF.